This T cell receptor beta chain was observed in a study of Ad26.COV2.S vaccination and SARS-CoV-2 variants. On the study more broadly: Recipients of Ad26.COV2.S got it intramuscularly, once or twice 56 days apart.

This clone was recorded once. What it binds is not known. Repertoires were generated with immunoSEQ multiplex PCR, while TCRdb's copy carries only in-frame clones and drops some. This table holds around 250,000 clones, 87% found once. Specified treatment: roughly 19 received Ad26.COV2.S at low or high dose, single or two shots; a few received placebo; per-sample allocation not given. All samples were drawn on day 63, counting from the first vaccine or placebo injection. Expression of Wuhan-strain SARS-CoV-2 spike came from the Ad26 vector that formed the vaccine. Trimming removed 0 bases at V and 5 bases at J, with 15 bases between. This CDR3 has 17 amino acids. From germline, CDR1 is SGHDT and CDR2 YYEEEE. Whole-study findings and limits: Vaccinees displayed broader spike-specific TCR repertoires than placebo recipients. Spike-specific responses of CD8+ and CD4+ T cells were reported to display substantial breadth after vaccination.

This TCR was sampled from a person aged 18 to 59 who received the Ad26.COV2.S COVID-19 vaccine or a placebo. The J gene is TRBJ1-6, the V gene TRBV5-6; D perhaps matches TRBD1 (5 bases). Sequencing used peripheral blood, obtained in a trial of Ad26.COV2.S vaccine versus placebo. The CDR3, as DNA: TGTGCCAGCAGCTTGGGGCAGGGAGGTTTGGATAATTCACCCCTCCACTTT. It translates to CASSLGQGGLDNSPLHF.